Shown below are 25 T cell receptor beta chains from a single sample sequenced in a study of T cells in Graves' hyperthyroidism and ophthalmopathy. TCR beta CDR3 sequences were amplified from RNA transcripts. The HTBI primer set drove a first-round RT-PCR of the TCR CDR3. MiXCR was run by TCRdb on the multiplex PCR reads, yielding one entry per CDR3 protein. The top ten clones hold under 30% of a sample with about 350,000 distinct CDR3 sequences, approximately 14% of them seen once. The material sequenced was blood. The receptor source for this set is a woman aged 30 to 39 with Graves' hyperthyroidism.

The sample holds many counts of this clonotype. The rearrangement uses TRBV12-3 or TRBV12-4 and TRBJ2-2; 13 nucleotides match TRBD2. J was trimmed by 2 bases and V by 3 bases; bases with no gene match: 0. The CDR3 totals 16 residues. The CDR3 sequence is CASSLGLAGNTGELFF. The CDR3, as DNA: TGTGCCAGCAGTTTGGGACTAGCGGGAAACACCGGGGAGCTGTTTTTT.

This clonotype was observed a handful of times. The gene calls are TRBV11-3 and TRBJ2-3; the match to TRBD1 covers 7 bases. CDR1 is SGHNT and CDR2 is YENEEA in the germline V gene. Trimming at V came to 5 bases and at J to 3 bases, leaving 8 bases not matched to a gene. The length of the CDR3 is 15 residues. The CDR3 spells CASSPRGLATDTQYF. CDR3 sequence (DNA): TGTGCCAGCAGCCCAAGGGGGCTAGCTACAGATACGCAGTATTTT.

Many counts were recorded for this clonotype. The chain has TRBV12-3 or TRBV12-4 and TRBJ1-5; D is ambiguous. The CDR3 has 13 residues. V lost 3 bases, J lost 4 bases, and 7 bases lay in between. In DNA, the CDR3 is TGTGCCAGCAGTTTTGGGCGTAATCAGCCCCAGCATTTT. Protein: CASSFGRNQPQHF.

This clonotype has ten or more counts. Here the CDR3 DNA reads TGCAGTGCCGGCGGGGACGCCACCTACGAGCAGTACTTC. Residues: CSAGGDATYEQYF. The chain has TRBV20-1 and TRBJ2-7; maybe TRBD2 (6 bases). Per the germline V gene, CDR1 is DFQATT and CDR2 is SNEGSKA (reference sequence). V was clipped by 6 bases and J by 2 bases, with 14 bases between them. CDR3 length: 13 amino acids.

The chain employs TRBV4-3 and TRBJ2-7; D call uncertain. Per germline, CDR1 LGHNA and CDR2 YSLEER. V lost 0 bases and J lost 3, with 9 bases in between. The length of the CDR3 is 14 residues. The CDR3 DNA reads TGCGCCAGCAGCCAAGATCGACGGTTCTACGAGCAGTACTTC. Its translation: CASSQDRRFYEQYF.

This clonotype was counted ten times or more. The V call is TRBV6-1, the J call TRBJ2-3; D is unresolved. The CDR3 is 16 residues long. CDR1 is MNHNS, CDR2 SASEGT, per germline. V lost 5 bases to trimming and J lost 1 base, with 16 bases between them. CDR3 residues: CASSLLSAARTDTQYF. The CDR3, as DNA: TGTGCCAGCAGTCTCCTGTCTGCGGCACGCACAGATACGCAGTATTTT.

The gene calls are TRBV5-4 and TRBJ2-1, with 11 bases lining up with TRBD2. The CDR3 sequence is 15 residues long. V was pared by 10 bases and J by 8 bases, with 14 bases of the junction left unmatched. Per germline, CDR1 SGHNT and CDR2 YYREEE (reference sequence). This chain's CDR3 is CAVKIAGGPLDEQFF. In DNA form, the CDR3 reads TGTGCCGTCAAAATAGCGGGAGGGCCTCTGGATGAGCAGTTCTTC. The whole variable domain, filled in from reference TRBV5-4 and TRBJ2-1, reads ETGVTQSPTHLIKTRGQQVTLRCSSQSGHNTVSWYQQALGQGPQFIFQYYREEENGRGNFPPRFSGLQFPNYSSELNVNALELDDSALYLCAVKIAGGPLDEQFFGPGTRLTVL.

This clonotype was detected a few times. V gene TRBV4-2 combines with J gene TRBJ2-6; D gene ambiguous. V lost 0 bases and J lost 2, with 5 bases in between. The germline CDR1 and CDR2 sequences are LGHNA and YNFKEQ. CDR3 size: 15 residues. The CDR3 nucleotides read TGTGCCAGCAGCCAAGAAGGGACTGGGGCCAACGTCCTGACTTTC. Translation: CASSQEGTGANVLTF.

Notes on this clonotype: Its ends do not fully match the called genes, so a read error is possible. The V gene is TRBV12-3 or TRBV12-4, the J gene TRBJ2-5; TRBD2 agrees at 7 bases. The length of the CDR3 is 12 residues. CDR3 sequence (DNA): TGTGCCAGCAGTTTGGGGGGGGGAAAGGGGAACTTC. Residues: CASSLGGGKGNF.

This clonotype showed up many times. The CDR3 nucleotides read TGCAGTGCAGCGGAGTACAGGGGGTCGTCAGCCGAGCAGTACTTC. It encodes CSAAEYRGSSAEQYF. The V gene is TRBV20-1, the J gene TRBJ2-7; TRBD1 matches at 8 bases. Germline values: CDR1 DFQATT, CDR2 SNEGSKA (reference sequence). This CDR3 region has 15 residues. The ends lost 6 bases at V and 6 bases at J; junction bases unmatched: 16.

This clonotype was observed at least ten times. The chain couples TRBV2 to TRBJ1-6; no firm D call. Germline values: CDR1 SNHLY, CDR2 FYNNEI. The CDR3 spans 12 residues. Trimming pared 9 bases from V and 8 bases from J, leaving 11 bases between. As DNA, the CDR3 is TGTGCCAGATCCCCTAACCATTCACCCCTCCACTTT. Amino acid sequence: CARSPNHSPLHF.

This sequence joins TRBV18 and TRBJ2-1; D gene ambiguous. This CDR3 is 13 amino acids long. Per the germline V gene, CDR1 is KGHSH and CDR2 is LQKENI. V was cut by 4 bases and J by 8 bases, with 12 bases left in between. The CDR3 coding sequence is TGTGCCAGCTCACTAGACTTTGGGGATGAGCAGTTCTTC. Its protein product is CASSLDFGDEQFF.

The table lists this clonotype with many counts. The V and J genes are TRBV27 and TRBJ2-3; 8 nucleotides agree with TRBD2. Germline lookup yields CDR1 MNHEY and CDR2 SMNVEV (reference sequence). The CDR3 has 15 amino acids. The V and J ends lost 6 bases and 4 bases, in that order; junction bases with no gene match: 9. CDR3 amino acids: CASSREGLGADTQYF. CDR3 in DNA: TGTGCCAGCAGCCGGGAGGGCTTGGGGGCAGATACGCAGTATTTT.

The J gene is TRBJ2-3, the V gene TRBV27; 7 nucleotides line up with TRBD1. Germline CDR1 MNHEY, CDR2 SMNVEV (reference sequence). Germline trimming cut 5 bases from V and 4 bases from J; bases unmatched to any gene: 12. The CDR3 extends over 16 amino acids. CDR3 in amino acids: CASSPARGCGSDTQYF. CDR3 in DNA: TGTGCCAGCAGTCCCGCCAGGGGGTGTGGGTCAGATACGCAGTATTTT.

The chain recombines TRBV11-2 with TRBJ2-7; D possibly corresponds to TRBD2 (5 bases). CDR1 SGHAT and CDR2 FQNNGV come from the germline V gene. The V end lost 6 bases, the J end lost 5 bases, and 14 bases lay between the germline ends. The CDR3 contains 13 residues. The CDR3 spells CASSTSPLNEQYF. CDR3 bases: TGTGCCAGCAGTACTAGTCCTCTGAACGAGCAGTACTTC.

This clonotype was seen many times. The rearrangement joins TRBV28 to TRBJ2-6; D uncertain. Looked up from germline, CDR1 is MDHEN and CDR2 is SYDVKM. There are 16 residues in the CDR3. V was trimmed by 7 bases and J by 0 bases, leaving 13 bases between them. The CDR3 loop reads CASTRARNSGANVLTF. The CDR3 bases are TGTGCCAGCACTCGCGCCCGTAACTCTGGGGCCAACGTCCTGACTTTC.

The genes are TRBV4-2 and TRBJ1-2; D is unclear. This CDR3 is built from 12 residues. The germline CDR1 and CDR2 sequences are LGHNA and YNFKEQ. Deletions cut 1 base from V and 9 bases from J, with 9 bases between. CDR3 loop: CASSQAGSSYTF. CDR3 nucleotide sequence: TGTGCCAGCAGCCAAGCCGGCTCTAGCTACACCTTC.

This clonotype was detected many times. The chain carries TRBV11-2 and TRBJ1-2, with 7 bases fitting TRBD1. The length of the CDR3 is 15 residues. Germline V gene lookup returns CDR1 SGHAT and CDR2 FQNNGV. V lost 2 bases to trimming and J lost 3 bases; unmatched junction nucleotides: 6. The CDR3 here is CASSLFAGGYYGYTF. The CDR3 region has the DNA TGTGCCAGCAGCTTATTCGCAGGGGGATACTATGGCTACACCTTC.

This clonotype was picked up a small number of times. The chain joins TRBV6-1 to TRBJ2-7, with TRBD1 matching 8 bases. This CDR3 region has 17 residues. V lost 5 bases to trimming and J lost 4 bases; unmatched junction nucleotides: 16. CDR1 MNHNS and CDR2 SASEGT come from the germline V gene. The CDR3 DNA reads as TGTGCCAGCAGTCCCGGGACAGGCCTTTCCGCGGGTTACGAGCAGTACTTC. Amino acid sequence: CASSPGTGLSAGYEQYF.

This clonotype showed up many times. The V and J genes are TRBV10-1 and TRBJ2-5; D gene ambiguous. The CDR3 spans 13 residues. With 2 bases removed from V and 7 bases from J, the gap between germline ends came to 11 bases. Germline CDR1 and CDR2: WNHNN and SYGVQD (reference sequence). CDR3 nucleotides: TGCGCCAGCAGTGAGGCAACCAGAGGGACCCAGTACTTC. It codes for CASSEATRGTQYF.

This clonotype has only one observation. It may be a read error: a sequence one base away is much more abundant. This chain uses TRBV7-2 with TRBJ2-2; D is ambiguous. Germline V CDR1 and CDR2: SGHTA, FQGNSA. V lost 1 base to trimming and J lost 3 bases, with 9 bases between them. The CDR3 is made up of 15 amino acids. The CDR3 nucleotides are TGTGCCAGCAGCTTAGGTCCCTTGCACACCGGGGAGCTGTTTTTT. It translates to CASSLGPLHTGELFF.

V usage is TRBV2 and J usage is TRBJ1-1; 9 bases agree with TRBD1. The CDR3 sequence is 15 residues long. Germline CDR1 and CDR2: SNHLY and FYNNEI. V trimming: 5 bases; J trimming: 5 bases; junction bases outside the gene matches: 9. In nucleotides, the CDR3 is TGTGCCAGCAGTCCCGGGACAGGGACGGGAACTGAAGCTTTCTTT. Translation: CASSPGTGTGTEAFF.

This chain links TRBV9 with TRBJ2-3; 10 bases are shared with TRBD2. The trim removed 3 bases at V and 2 bases at J, leaving 6 bases unmatched. Germline CDR1 SGDLS, CDR2 YYNGEE. CDR3 length equals 16 residues. The CDR3 DNA follows: TGTGCCAGCAGCGGCCAACTAGCGGGACCCACAGATACGCAGTATTTT. It codes for CASSGQLAGPTDTQYF.

Many counts were recorded for this clonotype. V gene TRBV28 combines with J gene TRBJ2-1; D is unresolved. The CDR3 has 15 residues. Germline loops: CDR1 MDHEN, CDR2 SYDVKM. V lost 6 bases to trimming and J lost 1 base, with 13 bases between them. DNA for the CDR3: TGTGCCAGCAGCTCTCGGAGAGTTTCCTACAATGAGCAGTTCTTC. This encodes CASSSRRVSYNEQFF.

This chain uses TRBV6-1 with TRBJ1-6; D unclear. V was cut by 8 bases and J by 7 bases, with 15 bases left in between. Germline lookup yields CDR1 MNHNS and CDR2 SASEGT. The CDR3 is 14 amino acids. Here the CDR3 reads CASGSAVINSPLHF. Here the CDR3 DNA reads TGTGCCAGCGGGTCGGCAGTGATCAATTCACCCCTCCACTTT.